These 29 T cell receptor beta chains share one sample of origin, sequenced in a study of CD8 T cells in Susac syndrome. RNA, at roughly 0.45 to 1 ug, was reverse transcribed with random hexamers. TCRdb used MiXCR to reprocess the immunoSEQ multiplex PCR reads, holding one entry per CDR3 protein. This sample has more than 80,000 distinct CDR3 sequences, with roughly 94% found just once. Specimen: CD8+ T cells from PBMCs. These receptors came from a human donor with Susac syndrome.

This chain joins TRBV7-9 and TRBJ1-2; 10 nucleotides line up with TRBD1. CDR1 SEHNR and CDR2 FQNEAQ come from the germline V gene (reference sequence). This CDR3 is built from 17 residues. The junction had 14 bases not matched to a gene; V was cut back by 7 bases and J by 3 bases. The CDR3 nucleotides read TGTGCCAGCACCCCGGGGGACAGGGGACCGGTGGACTATGGCTACACCTTC. It codes for CASTPGDRGPVDYGYTF.

This clonotype was recorded only once. This chain connects TRBV16 to TRBJ1-1, with D perhaps matching TRBD1 (6 bases). There are 15 residues in the CDR3. With 4 bases removed from V and 1 base from J, the gap between germline ends came to 13 bases. Germline CDR1 reads KGHSY; CDR2 reads FQNENV. CDR3 region: CASSPSGQKNTEAFF. In nucleotides, the CDR3 is TGTGCCAGCAGCCCATCCGGACAGAAGAACACTGAAGCTTTCTTT.

The rearrangement links TRBV12-3 or TRBV12-4 to TRBJ1-2, with 9 bases lining up with TRBD1. CDR3 length: 14 amino acids. The V and J ends lost 3 bases and 6 bases, in that order; junction bases with no gene match: 5. This chain's CDR3 is CASSFGTGLDGYTF. The CDR3, as DNA: TGTGCCAGCAGTTTCGGGACAGGGTTGGATGGCTACACCTTC.

This chain links TRBV5-1 with TRBJ2-7, with D possibly being TRBD1 (6 bases). Between the trimmed V and J ends, which lost 3 bases and 6 bases, there was a span of 10 bases. This CDR3 comprises 12 residues. CDR1 is SGHRS, CDR2 YFSETQ, per germline. The CDR3 coding sequence is TGCGCCAGCAGCTCGGACAGCTCCGAGCAGTACTTC. It encodes CASSSDSSEQYF.

The sample holds one count of this clonotype. The chain combines TRBV20-1 with TRBJ2-3; D remains unclear. V was clipped by 0 bases and J by 0 bases, with 13 bases between them. The CDR3 is 16 amino acids. CDR1 and CDR2 (germline): DFQATT, SNEGSKA (reference sequence). The CDR3 protein is CSARDPSQDSTDTQYF. CDR3 bases: TGCAGTGCTAGAGATCCTTCGCAGGACAGCACAGATACGCAGTATTTT.

The chain carries TRBV6-6 and TRBJ1-6; no reliable D call. The CDR3 sequence is 12 residues long. The V gene lost 2 bases and the J gene lost 9 bases, with 5 bases spanning the gap. From germline, CDR1 is MNHNY and CDR2 SVGAGI (reference sequence). The CDR3 nucleotides read TGTGCCAGCAGTTACACCTCTTCACCCCTCCACTTT. Translation: CASSYTSSPLHF.

J is TRBJ1-5 and V is TRBV7-9, with 7 positions matching TRBD1. Germline V lookup: CDR1 SEHNR, CDR2 FQNEAQ (reference sequence). The V and J ends lost 5 bases and 3 bases, in that order; junction bases with no gene match: 4. CDR3 length equals 14 residues. The DNA for the CDR3 is TGTGCCAGCAGCCCGACAGGGAACAATCAGCCCCAGCATTTT. Translating gives CASSPTGNNQPQHF.

The rearrangement links TRBV19 to TRBJ1-5; no definite D call. The CDR3 is 15 residues long. With 3 bases removed from V and 1 base from J, the gap between germline ends came to 10 bases. Per the germline V gene, CDR1 is LNHDA and CDR2 is SQIVND (reference sequence). The CDR3 DNA follows: TGTGCCAGTAGTATCGGGGTCGTGAGCAATCAGCCCCAGCATTTT. This sequence encodes CASSIGVVSNQPQHF. Full variable domain (outside the CDR3, taken from reference TRBV19 and TRBJ1-5): DGGITQSPKYLFRKEGQNVTLSCEQNLNHDAMYWYRQDPGQGLRLIYYSQIVNDFQKGDIAEGYSVSREKKESFPLTVTSAQKNPTAFYLCASSIGVVSNQPQHFGDGTRLSIL.

This chain links TRBV29-1 with TRBJ1-2, with 9 bases lining up with TRBD1. CDR1 SQVTM and CDR2 ANQGSEA come from the germline V gene. Germline trimming cut 6 bases from V and 4 bases from J; bases unmatched to any gene: 12. The CDR3 runs to 15 residues. CDR3 in amino acids: CSVITGQGRAYGYTF. CDR3 sequence (DNA): TGCAGCGTGATAACAGGACAGGGGAGGGCCTATGGCTACACCTTC.

The chain uses TRBV12-5 and TRBJ1-4; D gene unclear. The CDR3 length is 14 residues. Trimming stripped 6 bases from V and 8 bases from J, with 16 bases between. Germline CDR1 is LGHNT and CDR2 is FRNRAP. CDR3 amino acids: CASGRPEVDEKLFF. DNA for the CDR3: TGTGCTAGTGGCCGACCGGAGGTGGACGAAAAACTGTTTTTT.

The chain employs TRBV10-3 and TRBJ2-1; 7 nucleotides agree with TRBD2. The germline CDR1 and CDR2 sequences are ENHRY and SYGVKD. The CDR3 covers 14 residues. V dropped 4 bases and J dropped 8; count of bases not matched to a gene: 8. In nucleotides, the CDR3 is TGTGCCATCAGTGGGACTAGTGTGGGCGATGAGCAGTTCTTC. Amino acids: CAISGTSVGDEQFF.

This rearrangement joins TRBV7-3 to TRBJ2-5; 7 positions match TRBD2. Germline CDR1 and CDR2: SGHTA and FQGTGA. The ends lost 8 bases at V and 5 bases at J; junction bases unmatched: 8. This CDR3 comprises 13 residues. CDR3 loop: CASAGAGEETQYF. The CDR3 DNA reads as TGTGCCAGCGCAGGTGCGGGGGAGGAGACCCAGTACTTC.

This clonotype was counted between two and nine times. The genes are TRBV9 and TRBJ1-1; no clear D. Germline V gene sequence: CDR1 SGDLS, CDR2 YYNGEE. The CDR3 covers 13 residues. V gave up 2 bases and J gave up 4 bases, with 9 bases separating them. CDR3 sequence (DNA): TGTGCCAGCAGCGTCTTGGAGGCCACTGAAGCTTTCTTT. Translated, it gives CASSVLEATEAFF.

The chain joins TRBV7-2 to TRBJ2-1, with TRBD2 matching over 10 bases. Germline V gene lookup returns CDR1 SGHTA and CDR2 FQGNSA. The CDR3 is 17 residues long. V was clipped by 2 bases and J by 6 bases; unmatched bases: 10. DNA for the CDR3: TGTGCCAGCAGCTTAAATCCGGGGGGACTAGCGCCCAATGAGCAGTTCTTC. This sequence encodes CASSLNPGGLAPNEQFF.

V gene TRBV2 combines with J gene TRBJ2-3, with 11 positions matching TRBD2. V lost 6 bases, J lost 3 bases, and 5 bases stayed unmatched. Germline assignment: CDR1 SNHLY and CDR2 FYNNEI. The CDR3 covers 15 residues. In DNA, the CDR3 is TGTGCCAGCAGGTGGACTAGCGGGCTGACAGATACGCAGTATTTT. It encodes CASRWTSGLTDTQYF.

V is TRBV3-1 and J is TRBJ2-1; 12 nucleotides agree with TRBD2. V shed 4 bases and J 7 bases; nucleotides not matched to a gene: 8. The CDR3 is made up of 16 amino acids. Looked up from germline, CDR1 is LGHDT and CDR2 is YNNKEL (reference sequence). CDR3 bases: TGTGCCAGCAGCCCCCCAACTAGCGGGGGGCGGAATGAGCAGTTCTTC. Protein sequence: CASSPPTSGGRNEQFF.

The rearrangement uses TRBV15 and TRBJ2-5, with 10 bases aligning to TRBD1. Germline assignment: CDR1 LNHNV and CDR2 YYDKDF (reference sequence). This CDR3 region has 14 residues. V dropped 7 bases and J dropped 4; count of bases not matched to a gene: 6. This chain's CDR3 is CATNSRTGGETQYF. The CDR3 DNA reads TGTGCCACCAACTCGAGGACAGGGGGAGAGACCCAGTACTTC.

The CDR3 here is CASSPPPDRGEPQHF. The CDR3 DNA reads TGTGCCAGCAGTCCCCCACCGGACAGGGGAGAGCCCCAGCATTTT. This sequence joins TRBV27 and TRBJ1-5; 9 bases agree with TRBD1. This CDR3 is built from 15 residues. Germline V gene data show CDR1 as MNHEY and CDR2 as SMNVEV (reference sequence). V shed 5 bases and J 8 bases; nucleotides not matched to a gene: 10.

The V call is TRBV5-1, the J call TRBJ1-5; no firm D call. The CDR3 contains 15 residues. Germline V gives CDR1 SGHRS, CDR2 YFSETQ. V lost 4 bases and J lost 7, with 18 bases in between. The chain's CDR3 is CASSPGTQTGQPQHF. The CDR3 nucleotides are TGCGCCAGCAGCCCCGGTACTCAGACCGGACAGCCCCAGCATTTT.

In its sample, this clonotype was seen once. The chain uses TRBV23-1 and TRBJ1-2; possibly TRBD1 for D (6 bases). TRBV23-1 is an open reading frame, and its role is uncertain. The CDR3 has 14 residues. V lost 7 bases and J lost 4, with 16 bases in between. CDR3 sequence reads: CASTDGGGGYGYTF. The CDR3 nucleotides read TGCGCCAGCACCGACGGCGGGGGCGGCTATGGCTACACCTTC.

The table lists this clonotype with a few counts. This rearrangement joins TRBV19 to TRBJ2-7, with 11 bases that match TRBD2. Germline assignment: CDR1 LNHDA and CDR2 SQIVND (reference sequence). Trimming cost V 7 bases and J 2 bases; bases outside gene matches: 7. The CDR3 is made up of 15 amino acids. The CDR3 here is CASNPSGGHTYEQYF. CDR3 coding DNA: TGTGCCAGTAACCCTAGCGGGGGGCATACCTACGAGCAGTACTTC.

The rearrangement joins TRBV29-1 to TRBJ2-1; 7 bases agree with TRBD1. The CDR3 runs to 14 residues. Trimming removed 2 bases from V and 7 bases from J; junction bases left unmatched: 8. Per the germline V gene, CDR1 is SQVTM and CDR2 is ANQGSEA. The CDR3 bases are TGCAGCGTTGAACCGGCCGACAGGGCTAATGAGCAGTTCTTC. Protein sequence: CSVEPADRANEQFF.

The gene calls are TRBV6-2 or TRBV6-3 and TRBJ1-1; D is possibly TRBD1 (6 bases). This CDR3 has 14 residues. The V gene's germline CDR1 is MNHEY and CDR2 SVGEGT. V was pared by 2 bases and J by 1 base, with 8 bases between. CDR3 in amino acids: CASSYAGQNTEAFF. The CDR3 coding sequence is TGTGCCAGCAGTTACGCGGGACAGAACACTGAAGCTTTCTTT.

This chain joins TRBV13 and TRBJ2-6; maybe TRBD1 (5 bases). Looked up from germline, CDR1 is PRHDT and CDR2 is FYEKMQ (reference sequence). V lost 0 bases and J lost 2, with 11 bases in between. There are 17 residues in the CDR3. CDR3 sequence (DNA): TGTGCCAGCAGCTTAGGCCGTCAGGGTGCTGGGGCCAACGTCCTGACTTTC. It encodes CASSLGRQGAGANVLTF.

This clonotype was seen only once. The V call is TRBV9, the J call TRBJ2-5; possible D gene TRBD1, 6 bases. CDR1 and CDR2 (germline): SGDLS, YYNGEE. This CDR3 contains 15 residues. V lost 0 bases, J lost 0 bases, and 9 bases lay in between. The CDR3 DNA reads TGTGCCAGCAGCGTAGGGGGACATGACCAAGAGACCCAGTACTTC. Its protein is CASSVGGHDQETQYF.

The chain is built from TRBV15 and TRBJ1-5; no definite D call. The ends were cut back, 0 bases at V and 0 bases at J, with 6 bases in the middle. CDR1 is LNHNV and CDR2 is YYDKDF in the germline V gene (reference sequence). The CDR3 runs to 15 residues. The CDR3 nucleotides are TGTGCCACCAGCAGAGATAAGGCTAGCAATCAGCCCCAGCATTTT. Translation gives CATSRDKASNQPQHF.

This rearrangement joins TRBV2 to TRBJ1-2; tentative D call: TRBD1 (5 bases). Trimming cost V 4 bases and J 5 bases, with 11 bases left between them. The CDR3 has 13 residues. Germline CDR1 SNHLY, CDR2 FYNNEI. CDR3 nucleotides: TGTGCCAGCAGTGCCTTGGGGGATTATGGCTACACCTTC. Protein: CASSALGDYGYTF.

The gene calls are TRBV9 and TRBJ2-1; tentative D call: TRBD2 (5 bases). Germline CDR1 and CDR2: SGDLS and YYNGEE. This CDR3 is 12 amino acids long. Trimming pared 3 bases from V and 9 bases from J, leaving 10 bases between. CDR3: CASSAGGGEQFF. The DNA of the CDR3 is TGTGCCAGCAGCGCAGGAGGAGGTGAGCAGTTCTTC.

The genes are TRBV29-1 and TRBJ2-1; possibly TRBD1 for D (6 bases). There are 15 residues in the CDR3. V was cut by 4 bases and J by 0 bases, with 13 bases left in between. CDR1 and CDR2 from the germline V gene are SQVTM and ANQGSEA. CDR3 DNA sequence: TGCAGCGTTGGGAAACAGGGCCCCTCCTACAATGAGCAGTTCTTC. Translating gives CSVGKQGPSYNEQFF.